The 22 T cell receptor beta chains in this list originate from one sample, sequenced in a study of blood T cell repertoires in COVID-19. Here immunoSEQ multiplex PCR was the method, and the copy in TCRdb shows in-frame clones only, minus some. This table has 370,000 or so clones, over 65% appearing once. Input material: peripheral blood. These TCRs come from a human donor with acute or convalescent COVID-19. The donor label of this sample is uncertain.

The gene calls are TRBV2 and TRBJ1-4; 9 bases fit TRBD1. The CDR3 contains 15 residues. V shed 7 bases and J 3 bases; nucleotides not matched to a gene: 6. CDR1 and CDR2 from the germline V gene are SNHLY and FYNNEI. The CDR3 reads CASTLQGAANEKLFF. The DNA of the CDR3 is TGTGCCAGCACCCTACAGGGGGCCGCTAATGAAAAACTGTTTTTT.

As DNA, the CDR3 is TGTGCCAGCTCAACAACCAGACAGGGGCGCACTTCTCTTGATTATGGCTACACCTTC. Encoded protein: CASSTTRQGRTSLDYGYTF. The chain employs TRBV18 and TRBJ1-2; 8 nucleotides align to TRBD1. Trimming removed 5 bases from V and 5 bases from J; junction bases left unmatched: 22. Germline-derived CDR1 and CDR2 are KGHSH and LQKENI. This CDR3 has 19 residues.

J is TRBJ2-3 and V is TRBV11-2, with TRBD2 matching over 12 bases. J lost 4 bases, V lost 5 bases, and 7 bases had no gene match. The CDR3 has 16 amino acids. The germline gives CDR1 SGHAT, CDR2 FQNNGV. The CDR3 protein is CASSTQPSGRADTQYF. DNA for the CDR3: TGTGCCAGCAGCACTCAACCTAGCGGGAGGGCAGATACGCAGTATTTT.

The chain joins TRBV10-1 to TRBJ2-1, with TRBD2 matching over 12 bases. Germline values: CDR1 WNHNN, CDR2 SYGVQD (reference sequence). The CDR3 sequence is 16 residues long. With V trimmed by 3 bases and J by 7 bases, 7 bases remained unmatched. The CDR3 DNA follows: TGCGCCAGCAGTGAACCCGGACTAGCGGGAAGAAATGAGCAGTTCTTC. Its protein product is CASSEPGLAGRNEQFF.

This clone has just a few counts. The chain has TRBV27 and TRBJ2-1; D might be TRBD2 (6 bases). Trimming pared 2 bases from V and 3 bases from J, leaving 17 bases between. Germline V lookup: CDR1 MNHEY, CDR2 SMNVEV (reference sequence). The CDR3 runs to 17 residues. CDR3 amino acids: CASSLARLGGIYNEQFF. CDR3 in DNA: TGTGCCAGCAGTTTAGCTCGGCTAGGAGGGATCTACAATGAGCAGTTCTTC.

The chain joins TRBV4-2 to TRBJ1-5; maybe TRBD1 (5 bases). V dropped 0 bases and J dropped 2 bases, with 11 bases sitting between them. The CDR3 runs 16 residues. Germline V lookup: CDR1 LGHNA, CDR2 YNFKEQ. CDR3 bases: TGTGCCAGCAGCCAAGATCTCCAGGGTGGCAATCAGCCCCAGCATTTT. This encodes CASSQDLQGGNQPQHF.

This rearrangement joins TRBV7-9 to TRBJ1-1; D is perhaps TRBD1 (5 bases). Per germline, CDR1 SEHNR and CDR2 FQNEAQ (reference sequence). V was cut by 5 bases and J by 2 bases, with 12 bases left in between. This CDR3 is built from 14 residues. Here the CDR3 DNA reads TGTGCCAGCAGCCCCCGGGGGAGCAACACTGAAGCTTTCTTT. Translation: CASSPRGSNTEAFF. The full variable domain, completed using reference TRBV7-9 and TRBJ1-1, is DTGVSQNPRHKITKRGQNVTFRCDPISEHNRLYWYRQTLGQGPEFLTYFQNEAQLEKSRLLSDRFSAERPKGSFSTLEIQRTEQGDSAMYLCASSPRGSNTEAFFGQGTRLTVV.

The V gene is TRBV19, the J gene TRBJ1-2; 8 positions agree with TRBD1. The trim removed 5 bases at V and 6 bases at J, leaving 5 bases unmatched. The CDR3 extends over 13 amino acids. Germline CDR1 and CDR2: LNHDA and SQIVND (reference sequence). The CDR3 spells CASSPRDRNGYTF. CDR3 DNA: TGTGCCAGTAGTCCCCGGGACAGGAATGGCTACACCTTC.

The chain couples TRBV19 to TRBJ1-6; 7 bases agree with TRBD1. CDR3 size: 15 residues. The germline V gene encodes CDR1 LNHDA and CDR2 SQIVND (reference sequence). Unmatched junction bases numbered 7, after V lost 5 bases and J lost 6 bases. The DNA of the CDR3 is TGTGCCAGTAGTGCGAGACAGGGCTTTAATTCACCCCTCCACTTT. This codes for CASSARQGFNSPLHF.

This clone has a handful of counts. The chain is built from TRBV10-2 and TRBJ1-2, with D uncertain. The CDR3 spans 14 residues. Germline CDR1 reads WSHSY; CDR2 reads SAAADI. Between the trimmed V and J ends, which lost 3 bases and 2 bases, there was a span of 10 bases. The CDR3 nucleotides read TGCGCCAGCAGTGATTCTCAGGCGAACTATGGCTACACCTTC. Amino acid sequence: CASSDSQANYGYTF.

The CDR3 is CASSPQGQGVIRYTF. In DNA form, the CDR3 reads TGTGCCAGCAGTCCCCAGGGACAGGGGGTTATCCGCTACACCTTC. The rearrangement joins TRBV6-5 to TRBJ1-2; 11 bases line up with TRBD1. The CDR3 spans 15 residues. The V gene's germline CDR1 is MNHEY and CDR2 SVGAGI. Germline trimming cut 5 bases from V and 9 bases from J; bases unmatched to any gene: 11.

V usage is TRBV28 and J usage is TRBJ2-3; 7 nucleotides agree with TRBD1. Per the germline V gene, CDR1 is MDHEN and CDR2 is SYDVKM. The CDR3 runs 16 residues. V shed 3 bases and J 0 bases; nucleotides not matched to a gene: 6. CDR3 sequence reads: CASSLEGGASTDTQYF. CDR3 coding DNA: TGTGCCAGCAGTTTGGAAGGGGGCGCGAGCACAGATACGCAGTATTTT.

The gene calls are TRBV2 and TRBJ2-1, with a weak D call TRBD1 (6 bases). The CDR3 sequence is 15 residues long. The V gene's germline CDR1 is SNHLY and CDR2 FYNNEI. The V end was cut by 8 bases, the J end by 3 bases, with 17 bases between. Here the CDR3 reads CASGSDTGLYNEQFF. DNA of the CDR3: TGTGCCAGCGGATCGGACACAGGGCTCTACAATGAGCAGTTCTTC.

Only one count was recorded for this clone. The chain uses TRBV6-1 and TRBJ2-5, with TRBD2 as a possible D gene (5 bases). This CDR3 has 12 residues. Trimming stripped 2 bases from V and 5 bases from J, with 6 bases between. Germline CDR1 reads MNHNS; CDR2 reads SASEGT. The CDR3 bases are TGTGCCAGCAGTGAAAGGAGGGAGACCCAGTACTTC. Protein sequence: CASSERRETQYF.

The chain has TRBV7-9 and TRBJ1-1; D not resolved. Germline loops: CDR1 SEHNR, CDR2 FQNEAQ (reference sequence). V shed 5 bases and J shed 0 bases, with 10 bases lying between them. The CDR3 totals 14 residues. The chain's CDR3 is CASSQTEMNTEAFF. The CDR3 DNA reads TGTGCCAGCAGCCAAACAGAAATGAACACTGAAGCTTTCTTT.

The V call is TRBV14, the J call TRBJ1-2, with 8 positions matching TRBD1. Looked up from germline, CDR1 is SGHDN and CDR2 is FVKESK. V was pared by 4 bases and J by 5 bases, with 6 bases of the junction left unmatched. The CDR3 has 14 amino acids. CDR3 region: CASSRPGTGYGYTF. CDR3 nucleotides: TGTGCCAGCAGCCGACCCGGGACAGGATATGGCTACACCTTC.

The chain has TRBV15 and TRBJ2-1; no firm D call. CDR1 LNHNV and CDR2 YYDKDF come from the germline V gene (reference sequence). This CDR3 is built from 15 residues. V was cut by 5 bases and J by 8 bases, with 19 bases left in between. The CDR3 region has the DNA TGTGCCACCAGCCCCCATGCCCCGAGTACCCATGAGCAGTTCTTC. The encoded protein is CATSPHAPSTHEQFF. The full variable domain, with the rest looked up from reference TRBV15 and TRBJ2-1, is DAMVIQNPRYQVTQFGKPVTLSCSQTLNHNVMYWYQQKSSQAPKLLFHYYDKDFNNEADTPDNFQSRRPNTSFCFLDIRSPGLGDTAMYLCATSPHAPSTHEQFFGPGTRLTVL.

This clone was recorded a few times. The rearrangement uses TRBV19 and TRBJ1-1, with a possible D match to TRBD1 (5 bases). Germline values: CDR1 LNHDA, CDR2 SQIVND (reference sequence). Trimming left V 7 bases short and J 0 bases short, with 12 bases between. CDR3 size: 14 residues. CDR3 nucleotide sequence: TGTGCCAGTATTGGCAGGGTGATGAACACTGAAGCTTTCTTT. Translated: CASIGRVMNTEAFF. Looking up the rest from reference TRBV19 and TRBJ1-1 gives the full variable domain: DGGITQSPKYLFRKEGQNVTLSCEQNLNHDAMYWYRQDPGQGLRLIYYSQIVNDFQKGDIAEGYSVSREKKESFPLTVTSAQKNPTAFYLCASIGRVMNTEAFFGQGTRLTVV.

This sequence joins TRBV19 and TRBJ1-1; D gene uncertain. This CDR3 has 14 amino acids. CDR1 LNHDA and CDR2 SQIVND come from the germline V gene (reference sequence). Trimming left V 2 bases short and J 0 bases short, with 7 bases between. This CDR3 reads CASSIQVMNTEAFF. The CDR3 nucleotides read TGTGCCAGTAGTATACAGGTCATGAACACTGAAGCTTTCTTT. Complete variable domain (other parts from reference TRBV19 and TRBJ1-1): DGGITQSPKYLFRKEGQNVTLSCEQNLNHDAMYWYRQDPGQGLRLIYYSQIVNDFQKGDIAEGYSVSREKKESFPLTVTSAQKNPTAFYLCASSIQVMNTEAFFGQGTRLTVV.

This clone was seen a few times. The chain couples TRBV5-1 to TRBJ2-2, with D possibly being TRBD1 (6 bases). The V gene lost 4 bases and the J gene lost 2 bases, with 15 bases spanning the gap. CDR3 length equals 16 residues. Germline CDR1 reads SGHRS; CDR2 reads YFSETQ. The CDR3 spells CASSLSAGANTGELFF. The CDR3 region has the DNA TGCGCCAGCAGCCTGTCTGCAGGGGCCAACACCGGGGAGCTGTTTTTT.

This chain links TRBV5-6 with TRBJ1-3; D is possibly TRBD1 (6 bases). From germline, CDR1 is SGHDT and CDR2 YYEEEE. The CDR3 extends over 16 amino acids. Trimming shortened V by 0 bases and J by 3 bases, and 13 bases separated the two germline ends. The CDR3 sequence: CASSLGVGAFGNTIYF. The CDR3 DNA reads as TGTGCCAGCAGCTTGGGAGTGGGGGCATTTGGAAACACCATATATTTT.

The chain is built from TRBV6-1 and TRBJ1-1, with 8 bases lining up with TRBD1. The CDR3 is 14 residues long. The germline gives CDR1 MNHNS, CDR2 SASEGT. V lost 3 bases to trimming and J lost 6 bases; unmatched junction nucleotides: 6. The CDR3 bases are TGTGCCAGCAGTGATCAGGGGGCGCGGGCTGAAGCTTTCTTT. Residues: CASSDQGARAEAFF.